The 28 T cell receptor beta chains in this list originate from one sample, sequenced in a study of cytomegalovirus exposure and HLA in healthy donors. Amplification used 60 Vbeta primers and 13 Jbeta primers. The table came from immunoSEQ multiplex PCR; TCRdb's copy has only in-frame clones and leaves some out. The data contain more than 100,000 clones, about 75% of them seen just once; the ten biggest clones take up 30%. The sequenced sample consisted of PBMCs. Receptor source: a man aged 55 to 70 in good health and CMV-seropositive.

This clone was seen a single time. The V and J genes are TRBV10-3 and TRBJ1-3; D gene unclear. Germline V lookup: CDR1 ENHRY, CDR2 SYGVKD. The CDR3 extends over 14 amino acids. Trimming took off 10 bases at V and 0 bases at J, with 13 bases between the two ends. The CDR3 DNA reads TGTGCCACCCGACGGGAAAACTCTGGAAACACCATATATTTT. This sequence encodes CATRRENSGNTIYF.

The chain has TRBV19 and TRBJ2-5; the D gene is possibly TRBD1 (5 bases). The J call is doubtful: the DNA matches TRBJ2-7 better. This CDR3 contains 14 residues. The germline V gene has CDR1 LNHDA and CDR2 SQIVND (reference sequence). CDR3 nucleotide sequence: TGTGCCAGTACCGTGGGGCCAGGGAACTACGAGCAGTACTTC. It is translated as CASTVGPGNYEQYF.

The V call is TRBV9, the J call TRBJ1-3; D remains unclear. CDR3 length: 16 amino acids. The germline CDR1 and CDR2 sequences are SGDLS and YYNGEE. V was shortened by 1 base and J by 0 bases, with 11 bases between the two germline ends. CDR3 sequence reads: CASSVLGGISGNTIYF. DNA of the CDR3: TGTGCCAGCAGCGTATTAGGCGGAATCTCTGGAAACACCATATATTTT.

CDR3 loop: CASSDCFEQVFYEQYF. CDR3 bases: TGCGCCAGCAGTGACTGTTTCGAACAGGTGTTTTACGAGCAGTACTTC. The chain uses TRBV10-1 and TRBJ2-5; weak D call: TRBD1 (5 bases). Near its end, the DNA agrees better with TRBJ2-7, so the J call may be wrong. This CDR3 region has 16 residues. Germline assignment: CDR1 WNHNN and CDR2 SYGVQD (reference sequence).

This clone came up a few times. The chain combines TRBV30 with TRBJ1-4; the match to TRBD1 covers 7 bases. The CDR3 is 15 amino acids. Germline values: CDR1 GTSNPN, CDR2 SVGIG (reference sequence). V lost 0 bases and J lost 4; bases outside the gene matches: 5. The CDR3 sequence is CAWSVGTDLNEKLFF. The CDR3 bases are TGTGCCTGGAGTGTAGGGACAGATCTTAATGAAAAACTGTTTTTT.

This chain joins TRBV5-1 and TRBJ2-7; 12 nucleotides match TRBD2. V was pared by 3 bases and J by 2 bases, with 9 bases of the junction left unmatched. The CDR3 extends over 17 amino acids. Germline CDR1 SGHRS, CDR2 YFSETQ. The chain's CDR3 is CASSWSTGTSGPYEQYF. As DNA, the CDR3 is TGCGCCAGCAGCTGGTCGACCGGGACTAGCGGGCCCTACGAGCAGTACTTC.

The CDR3 region has the DNA TGTGCCAGTAGTATATGGGCGGGGATATCCTACGAGCAGTACTTC. Translating gives CASSIWAGISYEQYF. This chain uses TRBV19 with TRBJ2-7; D is possibly TRBD2 (6 bases). Deletions cut 2 bases from V and 1 base from J, with 12 bases between. The germline CDR1 and CDR2 sequences are LNHDA and SQIVND (reference sequence). This CDR3 is built from 15 residues.

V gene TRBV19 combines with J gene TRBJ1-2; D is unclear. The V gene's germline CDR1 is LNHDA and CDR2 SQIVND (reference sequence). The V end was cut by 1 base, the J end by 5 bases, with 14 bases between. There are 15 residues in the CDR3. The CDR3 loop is CASSIAAHSSYGYTF. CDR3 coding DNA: TGTGCCAGTAGTATAGCCGCACATTCGTCTTATGGCTACACCTTC.

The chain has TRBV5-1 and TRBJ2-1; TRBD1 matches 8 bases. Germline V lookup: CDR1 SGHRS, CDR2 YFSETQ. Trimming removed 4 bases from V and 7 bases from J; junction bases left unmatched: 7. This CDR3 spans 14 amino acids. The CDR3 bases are TGCGCCAGCAGCCCGGGACAGGTCCTAAATGAGCAGTTCTTC. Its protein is CASSPGQVLNEQFF.

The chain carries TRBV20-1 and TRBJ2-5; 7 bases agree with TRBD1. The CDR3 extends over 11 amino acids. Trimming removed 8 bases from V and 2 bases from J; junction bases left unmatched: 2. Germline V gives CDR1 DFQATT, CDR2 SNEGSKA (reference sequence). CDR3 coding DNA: TGCAGTCCGGGACAGCAAGAGACCCAGTACTTC. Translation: CSPGQQETQYF.

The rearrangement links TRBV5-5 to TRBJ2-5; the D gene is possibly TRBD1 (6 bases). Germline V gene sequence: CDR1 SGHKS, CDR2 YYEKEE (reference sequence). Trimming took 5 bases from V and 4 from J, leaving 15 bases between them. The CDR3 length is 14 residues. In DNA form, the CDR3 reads TGTGCCAGCAGTAGGGGGATCGTCCCAGAGACCCAGTACTTC. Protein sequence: CASSRGIVPETQYF.

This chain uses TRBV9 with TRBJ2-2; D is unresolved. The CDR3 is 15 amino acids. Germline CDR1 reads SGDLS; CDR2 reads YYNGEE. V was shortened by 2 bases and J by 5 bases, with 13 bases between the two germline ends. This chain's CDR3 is CASSVRGAPTGELFF. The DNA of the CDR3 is TGTGCCAGCAGCGTCCGAGGCGCCCCGACCGGGGAGCTGTTTTTT.

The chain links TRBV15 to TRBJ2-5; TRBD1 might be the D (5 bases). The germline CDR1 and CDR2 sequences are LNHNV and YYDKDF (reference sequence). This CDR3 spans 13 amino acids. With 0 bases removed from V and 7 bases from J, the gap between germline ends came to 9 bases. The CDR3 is CATSRDRDGTQYF. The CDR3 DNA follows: TGTGCCACCAGCAGAGACAGGGATGGGACCCAGTACTTC.

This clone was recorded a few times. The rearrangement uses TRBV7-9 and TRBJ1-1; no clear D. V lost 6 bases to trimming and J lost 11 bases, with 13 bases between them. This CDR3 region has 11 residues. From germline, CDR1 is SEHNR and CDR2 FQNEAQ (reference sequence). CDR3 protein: CASRPGSVAFF. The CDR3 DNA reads TGTGCCAGCAGGCCCGGTTCTGTCGCTTTCTTT.

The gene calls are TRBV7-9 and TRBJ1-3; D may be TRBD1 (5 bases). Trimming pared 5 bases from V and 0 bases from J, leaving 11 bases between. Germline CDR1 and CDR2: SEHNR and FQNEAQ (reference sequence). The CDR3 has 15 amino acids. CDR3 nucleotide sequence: TGTGCCAGCAGCCCGGGACTCAACTCTGGAAACACCATATATTTT. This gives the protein CASSPGLNSGNTIYF.

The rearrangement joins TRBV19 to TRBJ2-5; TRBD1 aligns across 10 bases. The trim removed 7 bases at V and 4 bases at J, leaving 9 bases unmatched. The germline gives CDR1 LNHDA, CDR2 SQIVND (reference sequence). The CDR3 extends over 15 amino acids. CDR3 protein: CASNNDRGRGETQYF. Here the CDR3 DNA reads TGTGCCAGTAACAATGACAGGGGGCGCGGAGAGACCCAGTACTTC.

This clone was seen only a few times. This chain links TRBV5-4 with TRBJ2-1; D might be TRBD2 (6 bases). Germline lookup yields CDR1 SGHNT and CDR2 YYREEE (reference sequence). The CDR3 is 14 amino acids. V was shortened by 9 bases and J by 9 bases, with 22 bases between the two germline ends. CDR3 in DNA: TGTGCCATCCCGGCGGGGTTCGCTTCGAGTGAGCAGTTCTTC. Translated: CAIPAGFASSEQFF.

CDR3 nucleotide sequence: TGTGCCAGCAGTTACGGGGGAGGGAAGAATGAGCAGTTCTTC. This codes for CASSYGGGKNEQFF. The V call is TRBV6-6, the J call TRBJ2-1, with 7 bases aligning to TRBD2. The CDR3 is made up of 14 amino acids. J was trimmed by 7 bases and V by 2 bases; bases with no gene match: 5. CDR1 and CDR2 from the germline V gene are MNHNY and SVGAGI (reference sequence).

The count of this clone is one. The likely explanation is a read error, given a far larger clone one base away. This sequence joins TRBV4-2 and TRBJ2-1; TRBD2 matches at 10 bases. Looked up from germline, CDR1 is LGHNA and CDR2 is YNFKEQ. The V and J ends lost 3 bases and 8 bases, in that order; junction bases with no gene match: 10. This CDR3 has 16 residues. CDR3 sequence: CASSHGGTSASYEQFF. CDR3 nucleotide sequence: TGTGCCAGCAGCCATGGAGGGACTAGCGCTTCGTATGAGCAGTTCTTC.

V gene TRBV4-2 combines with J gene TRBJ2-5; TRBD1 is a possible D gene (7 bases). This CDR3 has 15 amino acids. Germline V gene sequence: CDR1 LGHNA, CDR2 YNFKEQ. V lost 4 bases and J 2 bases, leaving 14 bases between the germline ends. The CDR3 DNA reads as TGTGCCAGCAGCCGACGGGCAGGGGGGCAAGAGACCCAGTACTTC. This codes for CASSRRAGGQETQYF.

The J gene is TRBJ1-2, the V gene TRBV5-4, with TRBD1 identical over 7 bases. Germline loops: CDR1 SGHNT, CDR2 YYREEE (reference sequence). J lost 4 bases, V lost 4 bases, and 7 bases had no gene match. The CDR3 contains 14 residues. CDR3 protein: CASSETGVSYGYTF. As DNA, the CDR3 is TGTGCCAGCAGCGAAACAGGGGTGAGCTATGGCTACACCTTC.

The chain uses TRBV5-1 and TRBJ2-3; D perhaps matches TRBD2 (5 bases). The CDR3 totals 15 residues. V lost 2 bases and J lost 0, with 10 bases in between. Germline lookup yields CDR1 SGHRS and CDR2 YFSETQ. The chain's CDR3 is CASSFGGRSTDTQYF. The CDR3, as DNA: TGCGCCAGCAGCTTCGGCGGGCGAAGCACAGATACGCAGTATTTT. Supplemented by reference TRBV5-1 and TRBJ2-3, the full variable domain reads KAGVTQTPRYLIKTRGQQVTLSCSPISGHRSVSWYQQTPGQGLQFLFEYFSETQRNKGNFPGRFSGRQFSNSRSEMNVSTLELGDSALYLCASSFGGRSTDTQYFGPGTRLTVL.

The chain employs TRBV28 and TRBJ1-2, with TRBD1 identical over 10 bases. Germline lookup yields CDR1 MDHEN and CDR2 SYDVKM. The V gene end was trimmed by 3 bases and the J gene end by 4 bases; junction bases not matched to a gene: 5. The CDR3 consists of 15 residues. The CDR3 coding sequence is TGTGCCAGCAGTTTCGGACAGGGGGGCAGCTATGGCTACACCTTC. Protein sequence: CASSFGQGGSYGYTF.

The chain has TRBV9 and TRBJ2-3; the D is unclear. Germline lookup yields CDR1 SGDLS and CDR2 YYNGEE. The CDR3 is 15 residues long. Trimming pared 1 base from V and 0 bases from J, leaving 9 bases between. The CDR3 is CASSVSERSTDTQYF. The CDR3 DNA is TGTGCCAGCAGCGTAAGTGAGAGGAGCACAGATACGCAGTATTTT.

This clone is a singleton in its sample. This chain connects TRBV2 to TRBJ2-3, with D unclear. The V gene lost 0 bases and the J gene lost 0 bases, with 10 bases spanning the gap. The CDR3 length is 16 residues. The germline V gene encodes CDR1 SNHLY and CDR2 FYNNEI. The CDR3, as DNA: TGTGCCAGCAGTGAAGCGCGCCGTTCTAGCACAGATACGCAGTATTTT. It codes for CASSEARRSSTDTQYF.

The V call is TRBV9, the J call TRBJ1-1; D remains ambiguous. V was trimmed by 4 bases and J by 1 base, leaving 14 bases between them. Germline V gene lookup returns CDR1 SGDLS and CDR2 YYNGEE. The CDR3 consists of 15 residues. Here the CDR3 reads CASSSGGTANTEAFF. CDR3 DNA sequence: TGTGCCAGCAGCTCGGGAGGAACGGCGAACACTGAAGCTTTCTTT.

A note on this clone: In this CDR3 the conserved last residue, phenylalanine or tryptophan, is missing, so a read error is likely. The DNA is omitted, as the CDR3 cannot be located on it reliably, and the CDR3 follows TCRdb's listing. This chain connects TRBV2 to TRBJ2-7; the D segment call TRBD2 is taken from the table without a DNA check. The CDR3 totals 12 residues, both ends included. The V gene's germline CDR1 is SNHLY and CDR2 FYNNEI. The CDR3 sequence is CASSVPPGLVDL.

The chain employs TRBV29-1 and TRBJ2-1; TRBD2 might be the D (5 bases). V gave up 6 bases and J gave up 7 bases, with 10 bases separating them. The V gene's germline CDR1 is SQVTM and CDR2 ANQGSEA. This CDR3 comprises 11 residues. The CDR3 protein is CSVGRENEQFF. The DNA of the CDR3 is TGCAGCGTCGGTAGGGAGAATGAGCAGTTCTTC.